One and the same sample provided the 10 T cell receptor beta chains below, sequenced in a study of cytomegalovirus exposure and HLA in healthy donors. The method was immunoSEQ multiplex PCR; TCRdb's version includes in-frame clones alone and lacks a portion of them. The sample lists approximately 150,000 clones, roughly 86% seen once, with approximately 10% in the top ten. The sample taken for sequencing was PBMCs. These receptors were obtained from a man between 18 and 29 years old in good health and CMV-seropositive.

The chain links TRBV7-9 to TRBJ2-7; 7 bases are shared with TRBD1. The CDR3 loop spans 14 amino acids. From germline, CDR1 is SEHNR and CDR2 FQNEAQ (reference sequence). V trimming: 5 bases; J trimming: 3 bases; junction bases outside the gene matches: 7. The CDR3 DNA follows: TGTGCCAGCAGCGTCGCAGGGGGTATCTACGAGCAGTACTTC. It codes for CASSVAGGIYEQYF.

The V call is TRBV4-2, the J call TRBJ2-1, with TRBD2 matching over 13 bases. Unmatched junction bases numbered 14, after V lost 4 bases and J lost 8 bases. Germline values: CDR1 LGHNA, CDR2 YNFKEQ. CDR3 length: 18 amino acids. In DNA form, the CDR3 reads TGTGCCAGCAGCCGCGGGGCGACTAGCGGGAGGATTTTCGATGAGCAGTTCTTC. Residues: CASSRGATSGRIFDEQFF.

The chain has TRBV19 and TRBJ2-5; TRBD2 might be the D (6 bases). The CDR3 is 13 amino acids. V was trimmed by 3 bases and J by 5 bases, leaving 10 bases between them. Germline loops: CDR1 LNHDA, CDR2 SQIVND (reference sequence). The CDR3 bases are TGTGCCAGTAGTATTGGAGGGTGGGAGACCCAGTACTTC. It specifies CASSIGGWETQYF.

V usage is TRBV6-1 and J usage is TRBJ1-5, with 7 bases fitting TRBD1. The junction had 7 bases not matched to a gene; V was cut back by 4 bases and J by 4 bases. The CDR3 contains 15 residues. Germline assignment: CDR1 MNHNS and CDR2 SASEGT. The CDR3 sequence: CASSAIRGTNQPQHF. CDR3 sequence (DNA): TGTGCCAGCAGTGCCATCAGGGGGACTAATCAGCCCCAGCATTTT.

The chain couples TRBV7-9 to TRBJ2-7; TRBD1 aligns across 8 bases. Germline V gene lookup returns CDR1 SEHNR and CDR2 FQNEAQ (reference sequence). The CDR3 length is 16 residues. V trimming: 4 bases; J trimming: 4 bases; junction bases outside the gene matches: 12. DNA of the CDR3: TGTGCCAGCAGCTCCCCCACGACAGGGGATCCGTACGAGCAGTACTTC. Translating gives CASSSPTTGDPYEQYF.

The V gene is TRBV9, the J gene TRBJ1-1; 7 positions agree with TRBD1. The CDR3 has 16 amino acids. The germline CDR1 and CDR2 sequences are SGDLS and YYNGEE. Germline trimming cut 0 bases from V and 1 base from J; bases unmatched to any gene: 6. In DNA, the CDR3 is TGTGCCAGCAGCGTAGAGGCCGGGACAGCGAACACTGAAGCTTTCTTT. As protein: CASSVEAGTANTEAFF. The complete variable domain, with remaining parts taken from reference TRBV9 and TRBJ1-1, reads DSGVTQTPKHLITATGQRVTLRCSPRSGDLSVYWYQQSLDQGLQFLIQYYNGEERAKGNILERFSAQQFPDLHSELNLSSLELGDSALYFCASSVEAGTANTEAFFGQGTRLTVV.

This sequence joins TRBV6-5 and TRBJ1-2, with D tentatively TRBD1 (5 bases). Germline V gives CDR1 MNHEY, CDR2 SVGAGI. V lost 4 bases and J lost 8, with 20 bases in between. The CDR3 has 15 amino acids. This CDR3 reads CASSSQTEYSMGYTF. The CDR3 DNA sequence: TGTGCCAGCAGTTCCCAGACAGAGTACTCTATGGGCTACACCTTC.

This rearrangement joins TRBV18 to TRBJ2-7, with D unresolved. Trimming stripped 2 bases from V and 2 bases from J, with 10 bases between. The germline V gene encodes CDR1 KGHSH and CDR2 LQKENI. The CDR3 runs 14 residues. The CDR3 spells CASSPMAGTYEQYF. CDR3 coding DNA: TGTGCCAGCTCACCAATGGCAGGTACCTACGAGCAGTACTTC.

The chain uses TRBV9 and TRBJ2-5; 10 positions agree with TRBD1. Germline values: CDR1 SGDLS, CDR2 YYNGEE. Unmatched junction bases numbered 3, after V lost 3 bases and J lost 7 bases. The CDR3 is 13 residues long. CDR3 nucleotide sequence: TGTGCCAGCAGCGACTGGACAGGGGGGACCCAGTACTTC. Amino acids: CASSDWTGGTQYF. Drawing the rest from reference TRBV9 and TRBJ2-5, the complete variable domain is DSGVTQTPKHLITATGQRVTLRCSPRSGDLSVYWYQQSLDQGLQFLIQYYNGEERAKGNILERFSAQQFPDLHSELNLSSLELGDSALYFCASSDWTGGTQYFGPGTRLLVL.

The chain has TRBV2 and TRBJ1-3; the match to TRBD1 covers 9 bases. This CDR3 has 14 amino acids. The J segment lost 2 bases and the V segment lost 4 bases, leaving 0 bases of the junction unmatched. CDR1 and CDR2 (germline): SNHLY, FYNNEI. The CDR3 bases are TGTGCCAGCAGTGGACAGGGGGCTGGAAACACCATATATTTT. This gives the protein CASSGQGAGNTIYF.